Each of the 25 T cell receptor beta chains below was sequenced from the same sample in a study of vaccination effects on CD4 cells after COVID-19. The antigens for these receptors are not known. Culturing for roughly 9 days preceded CD4+ T cell isolation. Some clones are missing from TCRdb's copy, which holds only in-frame ones; the method was immunoSEQ multiplex PCR. The sample consists of fewer than 35,000 clones, about two thirds of them appearing once. Here the sequenced sample was CD4+ T cells from PBMCs cultured without peptide, taken before COVID-19 vaccination. Every receptor here comes from a human donor who received a COVID-19 vaccine.

The genes are TRBV5-6 and TRBJ1-1, with a possible D match to TRBD1 (5 bases). The V gene's germline CDR1 is SGHDT and CDR2 YYEEEE. This CDR3 region has 17 residues. The V end was cut by 0 bases, the J end by 5 bases, with 20 bases between. The CDR3 DNA reads TGTGCCAGCAGCTTGGGGGGACGGACCTTTCGGGGGACTGAAGCTTTCTTT. It yields the protein CASSLGGRTFRGTEAFF.

This rearrangement joins TRBV3-1 (or the pseudogene TRBV3-2) to TRBJ1-1; possibly TRBD1 for D (5 bases). Trimming shortened V by 0 bases and J by 1 base, and 6 bases separated the two germline ends. Germline CDR1 reads LGHDT; CDR2 reads YNNKEL (reference sequence). The CDR3 consists of 14 residues. In nucleotides, the CDR3 is TGTGCCAGCAGCCAAGACCAGGGGAACACTGAAGCTTTCTTT. Protein product: CASSQDQGNTEAFF.

J is TRBJ2-1 and V is TRBV29-1, with no clear D. The CDR3 contains 11 residues. Trimming removed 1 base from V and 10 bases from J, with 8 bases in between. The V gene's germline CDR1 is SQVTM and CDR2 ANQGSEA. The CDR3 loop reads CSVEAVWEQFF. Written as DNA, the CDR3 is TGCAGCGTTGAAGCAGTCTGGGAGCAGTTCTTC.

This clone was observed a handful of times. The chain recombines TRBV9 with TRBJ2-3; tentative D call: TRBD2 (5 bases). Germline CDR1 SGDLS, CDR2 YYNGEE. The CDR3 totals 14 residues. V lost 1 base and J lost 3, with 9 bases in between. CDR3: CASSVSPGTDTQYF. The CDR3, as DNA: TGTGCCAGCAGCGTATCTCCGGGGACAGATACGCAGTATTTT.

The chain links TRBV5-6 to TRBJ2-1, with a weak D call TRBD2 (5 bases). Trimming took 1 base from V and 5 from J, leaving 7 bases between them. Germline-derived CDR1 and CDR2 are SGHDT and YYEEEE. This CDR3 has 13 residues. The CDR3 is CASSLPGNNEQFF. DNA of the CDR3: TGTGCCAGCAGCTTGCCGGGAAACAATGAGCAGTTCTTC.

The chain couples TRBV4-1 to TRBJ2-7, with D perhaps matching TRBD1 (6 bases). This CDR3 is built from 15 residues. The germline V gene has CDR1 MGHRA and CDR2 YSYEKL. Deletions cut 4 bases from V and 2 bases from J, with 15 bases between. The CDR3 bases are TGCGCCAGCAGCCCGACAGAAAGGGGGACCTACGAGCAGTACTTC. Encoded protein: CASSPTERGTYEQYF.

This chain uses TRBV7-2 with TRBJ2-4; perhaps D is TRBD1 or TRBD2 (5 bases each). The germline V gene has CDR1 SGHTA and CDR2 FQGNSA. V was clipped by 5 bases and J by 6 bases, with 14 bases between them. This CDR3 is built from 14 residues. DNA of the CDR3: TGTGCCAGCAGCCCCTTTGGGGGAGCAAACATTCAGTACTTC. It specifies CASSPFGGANIQYF.

The chain has TRBV13 and TRBJ2-7; D is perhaps TRBD1 or TRBD2 (5 bases each). The CDR3 loop spans 15 amino acids. Per the germline V gene, CDR1 is PRHDT and CDR2 is FYEKMQ (reference sequence). The ends were cut back, 6 bases at V and 2 bases at J, with 17 bases in the middle. In DNA form, the CDR3 reads TGTGCCAGCAGTTTAATTTCAGGGCGGGCCTACGAGCAGTACTTC. Translation: CASSLISGRAYEQYF.

The V gene is TRBV5-1, the J gene TRBJ1-2; 7 bases fit TRBD1. V was pared by 1 base and J by 4 bases, with 7 bases of the junction left unmatched. CDR1 and CDR2 (germline): SGHRS, YFSETQ. CDR3 length: 15 residues. CDR3 residues: CASSLWSGGGYGYTF. DNA for the CDR3: TGCGCCAGCAGCTTGTGGTCAGGGGGAGGCTATGGCTACACCTTC.

The chain joins TRBV19 to TRBJ1-2; TRBD1 matches 10 bases. The CDR3 has 15 residues. Trimming cost V 3 bases and J 5 bases; bases outside gene matches: 6. Germline CDR1 LNHDA, CDR2 SQIVND (reference sequence). The DNA for the CDR3 is TGTGCCAGTAGTATTATGGGACAGGGGCTGTATGGCTACACCTTC. Its translation is CASSIMGQGLYGYTF. The full variable domain, in which reference TRBV19 and TRBJ1-2 provide the parts outside the CDR3, is DGGITQSPKYLFRKEGQNVTLSCEQNLNHDAMYWYRQDPGQGLRLIYYSQIVNDFQKGDIAEGYSVSREKKESFPLTVTSAQKNPTAFYLCASSIMGQGLYGYTFGSGTRLTVV.

The sample holds a few counts of this clone. The chain links TRBV3-1 (or the pseudogene TRBV3-2) to TRBJ2-3; TRBD2 matches at 9 bases. Unmatched junction bases numbered 2, after V lost 4 bases and J lost 0 bases. The CDR3 runs to 15 residues. From germline, CDR1 is LGHDT and CDR2 YNNKEL (reference sequence). The CDR3 loop reads CASSPTSGSTDTQYF. The CDR3 DNA sequence: TGTGCCAGCAGCCCTACTAGCGGGAGCACAGATACGCAGTATTTT.

The V call is TRBV6-6, the J call TRBJ1-1; tentatively, D is TRBD1 (6 bases). The germline V gene encodes CDR1 MNHNY and CDR2 SVGAGI (reference sequence). CDR3 length equals 14 residues. V lost 0 bases to trimming and J lost 1 base, with 6 bases between them. The CDR3 DNA is TGTGCCAGCAGTTACTCCAGGGGGAACACTGAAGCTTTCTTT. Translating it yields CASSYSRGNTEAFF.

The V call is TRBV9, the J call TRBJ2-1, with TRBD2 as a possible D gene (6 bases). Germline V gene lookup returns CDR1 SGDLS and CDR2 YYNGEE. Deletions cut 0 bases from V and 0 bases from J, with 13 bases between. The CDR3 has 17 residues. The CDR3 nucleotides are TGTGCCAGCAGCGTAGGGAGGGGCGGAAGCTCCTACAATGAGCAGTTCTTC. Its translation: CASSVGRGGSSYNEQFF.

The V and J genes are TRBV18 and TRBJ2-3; D uncertain. V lost 4 bases and J lost 7, with 12 bases in between. This CDR3 has 13 amino acids. Germline lookup yields CDR1 KGHSH and CDR2 LQKENI. CDR3 residues: CASSRQERNTQYF. CDR3 DNA sequence: TGTGCCAGCTCACGACAAGAAAGAAATACGCAGTATTTT. Full variable domain (missing parts from reference TRBV18 and TRBJ2-3): NAGVMQNPRHLVRRRGQEARLRCSPMKGHSHVYWYRQLPEEGLKFMVYLQKENIIDESGMPKERFSAEFPKEGPSILRIQQVVRGDSAAYFCASSRQERNTQYFGPGTRLTVL.

The chain recombines TRBV5-1 with TRBJ1-1, with 7 positions matching TRBD1. This CDR3 contains 15 residues. The junction had 11 bases not matched to a gene; V was cut back by 5 bases and J by 4 bases. Looked up from germline, CDR1 is SGHRS and CDR2 is YFSETQ. The CDR3: CASSLTTGASTEAFF. The CDR3 bases are TGCGCCAGCAGTTTAACAACAGGGGCGAGCACTGAAGCTTTCTTT.

The chain uses TRBV6-5 and TRBJ2-5; 8 nucleotides agree with TRBD1. The CDR3 totals 14 residues. CDR1 and CDR2 (germline): MNHEY, SVGAGI. V shed 11 bases, J shed 3 bases, and the junction held 11 bases outside the gene matches. Written as DNA, the CDR3 is TGTGCCGCACGACAGGGGATGCATAAAGAGACCCAGTACTTC. This sequence encodes CAARQGMHKETQYF.

This chain uses TRBV7-2 with TRBJ1-2, with D unclear. Between the trimmed V and J ends, which lost 2 bases and 2 bases, there was a span of 18 bases. The germline V gene encodes CDR1 SGHTA and CDR2 FQGNSA. The CDR3 runs 17 residues. This CDR3 is CASSLSLSVARNYGYTF. CDR3 nucleotides: TGTGCCAGCAGCTTATCCCTGTCCGTAGCTAGGAACTATGGCTACACCTTC. Full variable domain (remainder filled in from reference TRBV7-2 and TRBJ1-2): GAGVSQSPSNKVTEKGKDVELRCDPISGHTALYWYRQSLGQGLEFLIYFQGNSAPDKSGLPSDRFSAERTGGSVSTLTIQRTQQEDSAVYLCASSLSLSVARNYGYTFGSGTRLTVV.

V usage is TRBV20-1 and J usage is TRBJ2-7, with D uncertain. This CDR3 is built from 11 residues. V lost 6 bases and J 3 bases, leaving 9 bases between the germline ends. Germline values: CDR1 DFQATT, CDR2 SNEGSKA (reference sequence). This CDR3 is CSAEWDYEQYF. CDR3 nucleotide sequence: TGCAGTGCGGAATGGGACTACGAGCAGTACTTC.

The chain joins TRBV2 to TRBJ2-7, with 8 nucleotides matching TRBD1. Germline V lookup: CDR1 SNHLY, CDR2 FYNNEI. Trimming cost V 5 bases and J 2 bases; bases outside gene matches: 8. The CDR3 loop spans 15 amino acids. The CDR3 DNA follows: TGTGCCAGCAGTCGAACAGGGGGACTCCCCTACGAGCAGTACTTC. It yields the protein CASSRTGGLPYEQYF.

The CDR3 DNA sequence: TGTGCCAGCAGCTTACTGGCAGATACGCAGTATTTT. This encodes CASSLLADTQYF. This sequence joins TRBV7-2 and TRBJ2-3; D ambiguous. V dropped 2 bases and J dropped 4 bases, with 4 bases sitting between them. This CDR3 comprises 12 residues. The V gene's germline CDR1 is SGHTA and CDR2 FQGNSA.

The chain couples TRBV5-4 to TRBJ1-2, with D tentatively TRBD1 (6 bases). The CDR3 has 16 amino acids. The V gene's germline CDR1 is SGHNT and CDR2 YYREEE (reference sequence). V was trimmed by 1 base and J by 4 bases, leaving 17 bases between them. The CDR3 region has the DNA TGTGCCAGCAGCTTGTATTGGGGGCGCCTCTCCTATGGCTACACCTTC. Translation: CASSLYWGRLSYGYTF. Filled out from reference TRBV5-4 and TRBJ1-2, the complete variable domain reads ETGVTQSPTHLIKTRGQQVTLRCSSQSGHNTVSWYQQALGQGPQFIFQYYREEENGRGNFPPRFSGLQFPNYSSELNVNALELDDSALYLCASSLYWGRLSYGYTFGSGTRLTVV.

This clone rates as medium-sized. CDR3 sequence reads: CASSQGLGLGSPLHF. As DNA, the CDR3 is TGTGCCAGCAGCCAAGGTTTAGGGCTCGGTTCACCCCTCCACTTT. The rearrangement joins TRBV3-1 (or the pseudogene TRBV3-2) to TRBJ1-6; D gene ambiguous. The length of the CDR3 is 15 residues. The germline gives CDR1 LGHDT, CDR2 YNNKEL (reference sequence). Trimming removed 1 base at V and 9 bases at J, with 13 bases between.

J is TRBJ1-6 and V is TRBV24-1; D uncertain. Trimming shortened V by 3 bases and J by 4 bases, and 15 bases separated the two germline ends. Germline V gene data show CDR1 as KGHDR and CDR2 as SFDVKD. The CDR3 has 17 amino acids. CDR3 sequence (DNA): TGTGCCACCAGTGATCTACTTTCCGGGAGTTATAATTCACCCCTCCACTTT. Amino acid sequence: CATSDLLSGSYNSPLHF.

The chain carries TRBV3-1 (or the pseudogene TRBV3-2) and TRBJ2-1, with 11 bases lining up with TRBD2. The V and J ends lost 0 bases and 5 bases, in that order; junction bases with no gene match: 6. Germline V gene lookup returns CDR1 LGHDT and CDR2 YNNKEL (reference sequence). The CDR3 spans 17 residues. The CDR3, as DNA: TGTGCCAGCAGCCAAGAAGTCGGGACTAGCGGAAACAATGAGCAGTTCTTC. Its translation: CASSQEVGTSGNNEQFF.

This clone was seen a handful of times. CDR3 DNA sequence: TGTGCCAGCAGCAAGAACACCGGGGAGCTGTTTTTT. It translates to CASSKNTGELFF. The chain carries TRBV6-5 and TRBJ2-2; D not certain. CDR3 length: 12 residues. The V gene's germline CDR1 is MNHEY and CDR2 SVGAGI. Trimming removed 6 bases from V and 1 base from J, with 3 bases in between.